The 23 T cell receptor beta chains below were found in one sample sequenced in a study of regulatory T cells in long-lasting Graves disease. The time point is: newly diagnosed GD, antithyroid drugs for less than 3 months. RNA from PBMCs was the source of the TCR library. Building of the TCR beta libraries involved iRepertoire HTBI primers and Arm-PCR of CDR3 regions. From the multiplex PCR reads, TCRdb called clonotypes with MiXCR, one entry per CDR3 protein. The profile shows a few hundred thousand distinct CDR3 sequences, around 15% of them singletons. These data were likewise used in another study, on T cells in Graves' hyperthyroidism and ophthalmopathy.

Source: peripheral blood mononuclear cells (PBMCs), taken at new diagnosis, from a patient treated with antithyroid drugs. Receptor source: a woman younger than 35 with Graves disease.

This clonotype was counted at least ten times. The J gene is TRBJ1-4, the V gene TRBV18, with 8 nucleotides matching TRBD1. Germline V gene lookup returns CDR1 KGHSH and CDR2 LQKENI. This CDR3 comprises 16 residues. The V gene end was trimmed by 5 bases and the J gene end by 3 bases; junction bases not matched to a gene: 8. CDR3 nucleotides: TGTGCCAGCTCAGCAGTATCGGACAGGGCTAATGAAAAACTGTTTTTT. Translation: CASSAVSDRANEKLFF.

With respect to this clonotype: Being one base from a much bigger clone, this may be a read error. V usage is TRBV3-1 and J usage is TRBJ1-6; D is unclear. Germline V lookup: CDR1 LGHDT, CDR2 YNNKEL (reference sequence). Trimming removed 1 base from V and 4 bases from J, with 14 bases in between. The CDR3 is made up of 17 amino acids. CDR3 loop: CASSQVTGRLYNSPLHF. DNA of the CDR3: TGTGCCAGCAGCCAAGTAACCGGACGGTTATATAATTCACCCCTCCACTTT.

This clonotype appeared a few times. V and J are TRBV20-1 and TRBJ1-1; D not certain. CDR3 size: 13 residues. Germline V lookup: CDR1 DFQATT, CDR2 SNEGSKA (reference sequence). Trimming stripped 3 bases from V and 0 bases from J, with 8 bases between. The CDR3, as DNA: TGCAGTGCTAGGGTCAGGATGAACACTGAAGCTTTCTTT. Encoded protein: CSARVRMNTEAFF.

The sample holds many counts of this clonotype. CDR3 sequence: CASRTATSTGAYNEQFF. Here the CDR3 DNA reads TGTGCCAGCCGAACCGCAACTTCGACAGGGGCATACAATGAGCAGTTCTTC. The chain couples TRBV6-2 or TRBV6-3 to TRBJ2-1; 8 nucleotides line up with TRBD1. Germline CDR1 and CDR2: MNHEY and SVGEGT. Trimming took 8 bases from V and 4 from J; bases not matched to a gene: 16. The CDR3 runs 17 residues.

This clonotype was seen ten or more times. The gene calls are TRBV20-1 and TRBJ2-5; possible D gene TRBD2, 5 bases. V shed 4 bases and J shed 5 bases, with 23 bases lying between them. Germline lookup yields CDR1 DFQATT and CDR2 SNEGSKA (reference sequence). The CDR3 covers 16 residues. The CDR3 loop reads CSAIQAARAPGETQYF. The CDR3 DNA reads TGCAGTGCTATACAAGCAGCGAGAGCCCCGGGGGAGACCCAGTACTTC.

This clonotype was recorded at least ten times. This rearrangement joins TRBV7-9 to TRBJ1-1; tentative D call: TRBD1 (6 bases). Trimming took 5 bases from V and 2 from J, leaving 12 bases between them. This CDR3 contains 14 residues. From germline, CDR1 is SEHNR and CDR2 FQNEAQ (reference sequence). The CDR3 here is CASSRRGRNTEAFF. The CDR3, as DNA: TGTGCCAGCAGCCGCAGGGGTAGAAACACTGAAGCTTTCTTT.

V is TRBV28 and J is TRBJ2-2; the match to TRBD1 covers 8 bases. The CDR3 contains 14 residues. The germline V gene encodes CDR1 MDHEN and CDR2 SYDVKM. V was pared by 10 bases and J by 7 bases, with 11 bases of the junction left unmatched. Here the CDR3 reads CATHAGGADGELFF. CDR3 DNA sequence: TGTGCCACCCATGCAGGGGGCGCAGACGGGGAGCTGTTTTTT. The full variable domain, its missing parts supplied by reference TRBV28 and TRBJ2-2, is DVKVTQSSRYLVKRTGEKVFLECVQDMDHENMFWYRQDPGLGLRLIYFSYDVKMKEKGDIPEGYSVSREKKERFSLILESASTNQTSMYLCATHAGGADGELFFGEGSRLTVL.

This clonotype was observed many times. V and J are TRBV20-1 and TRBJ1-6; the match to TRBD1 covers 8 bases. This CDR3 spans 13 amino acids. Germline V lookup: CDR1 DFQATT, CDR2 SNEGSKA (reference sequence). V gave up 6 bases and J gave up 7 bases; unmatched junction bases: 5. CDR3 DNA: TGCAGTGCCCCGGGACAGGCGAATTCACCCCTCCACTTT. It specifies CSAPGQANSPLHF.

This clonotype was seen ten or more times. This sequence joins TRBV9 and TRBJ1-1; a possible D gene is TRBD1 (5 bases). With 2 bases removed from V and 5 bases from J, the gap between germline ends came to 16 bases. CDR3 length: 15 amino acids. Per germline, CDR1 SGDLS and CDR2 YYNGEE. The CDR3 nucleotides are TGTGCCAGCAGCGTCAACAGAGAGGGGCGGACTGAAGCTTTCTTT. Amino acids: CASSVNREGRTEAFF.

This clonotype was found a few times. The rearrangement joins TRBV19 to TRBJ1-1; D remains unclear. Germline lookup yields CDR1 LNHDA and CDR2 SQIVND (reference sequence). The germline V and J ends were trimmed by 5 bases and 3 bases, with 10 bases remaining between them. The length of the CDR3 is 13 residues. CDR3 sequence: CASSWQLDTEAFF. CDR3 DNA: TGTGCCAGTAGTTGGCAGTTGGACACTGAAGCTTTCTTT.

CDR3 amino acids: CASSIGQGFEQYF. The CDR3 DNA is TGTGCCAGTAGTATCGGACAGGGGTTCGAGCAGTACTTC. The chain recombines TRBV19 with TRBJ2-7, with 9 positions matching TRBD1. V lost 3 bases and J lost 6; bases outside the gene matches: 3. Germline CDR1 reads LNHDA; CDR2 reads SQIVND (reference sequence). The length of the CDR3 is 13 residues. The variable domain in full, completed from reference TRBV19 and TRBJ2-7, reads DGGITQSPKYLFRKEGQNVTLSCEQNLNHDAMYWYRQDPGQGLRLIYYSQIVNDFQKGDIAEGYSVSREKKESFPLTVTSAQKNPTAFYLCASSIGQGFEQYFGPGTRLTVT.

V usage is TRBV7-3 and J usage is TRBJ2-3; 9 bases agree with TRBD2. CDR3 length: 17 amino acids. Germline V lookup: CDR1 SGHTA, CDR2 FQGTGA. Germline trimming cut 0 bases from V and 0 bases from J; bases unmatched to any gene: 4. In DNA, the CDR3 is TGTGCCAGCAGCTTAACAAGCGGGGGGCATAGCACAGATACGCAGTATTTT. Translated, it gives CASSLTSGGHSTDTQYF.

There are many counts of this clonotype. The CDR3 DNA reads as TGTGCCAGCAGAAGGACGGGCTATGGCTACACCTTC. It yields the protein CASRRTGYGYTF. The rearrangement uses TRBV6-1 and TRBJ1-2; D not certain. V gave up 6 bases and J gave up 4 bases, with 9 bases separating them. CDR1 MNHNS and CDR2 SASEGT come from the germline V gene. The CDR3 covers 12 residues.

The CDR3 nucleotides are TGTGCCAGTCTTACCATGAGCTCCTACGAGCAGTACTTC. The encoded protein is CASLTMSSYEQYF. The chain is built from TRBV6-1 and TRBJ2-7; D uncertain. Deletions cut 9 bases from V and 0 bases from J, with 12 bases between. Per the germline V gene, CDR1 is MNHNS and CDR2 is SASEGT. The CDR3 has 13 amino acids.

At least ten counts were recorded for this clonotype. This chain uses TRBV2 with TRBJ2-1; 9 bases are a match to TRBD2. The CDR3 is 13 amino acids. Germline-derived CDR1 and CDR2 are SNHLY and FYNNEI. V gave up 8 bases and J gave up 7 bases; unmatched junction bases: 6. The CDR3 nucleotides are TGTGCCAGCTGCGGGAGGGTTTGGAATGAGCAGTTCTTC. It encodes CASCGRVWNEQFF.

The rearrangement uses TRBV7-6 and TRBJ1-1; no reliable D call. V lost 9 bases and J lost 2, with 13 bases in between. Per germline, CDR1 SGHVS and CDR2 FNYEAQ. This CDR3 spans 13 amino acids. In DNA form, the CDR3 reads TGTGCCAGGAAGATGGGGAAAAACACTGAAGCTTTCTTT. Translated: CARKMGKNTEAFF.

This clonotype appeared a single time. The chain combines TRBV30 with TRBJ1-1; no reliable D call. The CDR3 length is 11 residues. Germline assignment: CDR1 GTSNPN and CDR2 SVGIG (reference sequence). Trimming took 1 base from V and 7 from J, leaving 7 bases between them. CDR3 bases: TGTGCCTGGAGTGGTGGTAGTGAAGCTTTCTTT. Its translation: CAWSGGSEAFF.

The V gene is TRBV5-1, the J gene TRBJ2-6, with 9 bases matching TRBD1. The CDR3 loop spans 17 amino acids. The V segment lost 0 bases and the J segment 2 bases; nucleotides outside the gene matches: 3. CDR1 is SGHRS and CDR2 is YFSETQ in the germline V gene. In DNA, the CDR3 is TGCGCCAGCAGCTTGGCGACAGGGGGAACTGGGGCCAACGTCCTGACTTTC. Its translation: CASSLATGGTGANVLTF.

This clonotype was found many times. V and J are TRBV2 and TRBJ1-5; a weak D match, TRBD1 (6 bases). Trimming pared 4 bases from V and 0 bases from J, leaving 10 bases between. There are 15 residues in the CDR3. Germline CDR1 and CDR2: SNHLY and FYNNEI. CDR3 residues: CASSGRGYSNQPQHF. CDR3 nucleotides: TGTGCCAGCAGTGGCAGGGGTTATAGCAATCAGCCCCAGCATTTT.

This clonotype was seen at least ten times. This chain uses TRBV18 with TRBJ2-3; 9 nucleotides match TRBD1. The CDR3 runs to 17 residues. V was clipped by 6 bases and J by 2 bases; unmatched bases: 12. CDR1 KGHSH and CDR2 LQKENI come from the germline V gene. The CDR3 loop is CASSPLGQGVITDTQYF. CDR3 DNA sequence: TGTGCCAGCTCGCCGCTGGGACAGGGCGTAATCACAGATACGCAGTATTTT.

The rearrangement links TRBV6-1 to TRBJ1-2; D is possibly TRBD1 (5 bases). Trimming pared 1 base from V and 0 bases from J, leaving 9 bases between. CDR1 is MNHNS, CDR2 SASEGT, per germline. The CDR3 has 15 amino acids. The CDR3 bases are TGTGCCAGCAGTGAAGTGGGGGGAGCTAACTATGGCTACACCTTC. Protein sequence: CASSEVGGANYGYTF.

This clonotype has a count of ten or more. The genes are TRBV13 and TRBJ2-3; 13 nucleotides align to TRBD2. The CDR3 contains 18 residues. The V gene end was trimmed by 2 bases and the J gene end by 0 bases; junction bases not matched to a gene: 5. Germline CDR1 PRHDT, CDR2 FYEKMQ (reference sequence). In DNA, the CDR3 is TGTGCCAGCAGCTTACTGGGACTAGCGGGACCCAGCACAGATACGCAGTATTTT. Translating gives CASSLLGLAGPSTDTQYF.

There are a few counts of this clonotype. The V and J genes are TRBV5-1 and TRBJ2-1; D is unclear. CDR3 length: 14 amino acids. The germline V and J ends were trimmed by 3 bases and 8 bases, with 15 bases remaining between them. CDR1 and CDR2 from the germline V gene are SGHRS and YFSETQ. The CDR3 DNA follows: TGCGCCAGCAGCTCGACCTTCGCTGTCTATGAGCAGTTCTTC. Residues: CASSSTFAVYEQFF.